This TCR beta chain originates from a study of molecular identifiers for immune sequencing clone quantification. Deletions cut 2 bases from V and 7 bases from J, with 15 bases between. This CDR3 contains 16 residues. TCRdb fed the PCR reads into MiXCR, producing one record per CDR3 protein. The table lists more than 450,000 distinct CDR3 sequences, over 20% of them singletons. Sorted naive CD8 T cells, roughly 20,000 to 1,100,000, were sequenced from 10%, 30% or 50% RNA. The sequence was collected from a human donor in good health. Some libraries in this study had Jurkat cell RNA spiked in. The sample comprised naive CD8+ T cells from blood, with Jurkat cell RNA spiked in. Subset of the sample: FACS-sorted CD8+CD4-CCR7+CD45RA+ naive T cells. The chain has TRBV23-1 and TRBJ1-6; tentatively, D is TRBD1 (6 bases). TRBV23-1 has ORF status, its function being uncertain. In DNA, the CDR3 is TGCGCCAGCAGTCAAGATCAGGACAGCAAGAATTCACCCCTCCACTTT. Encoded protein: CASSQDQDSKNSPLHF.